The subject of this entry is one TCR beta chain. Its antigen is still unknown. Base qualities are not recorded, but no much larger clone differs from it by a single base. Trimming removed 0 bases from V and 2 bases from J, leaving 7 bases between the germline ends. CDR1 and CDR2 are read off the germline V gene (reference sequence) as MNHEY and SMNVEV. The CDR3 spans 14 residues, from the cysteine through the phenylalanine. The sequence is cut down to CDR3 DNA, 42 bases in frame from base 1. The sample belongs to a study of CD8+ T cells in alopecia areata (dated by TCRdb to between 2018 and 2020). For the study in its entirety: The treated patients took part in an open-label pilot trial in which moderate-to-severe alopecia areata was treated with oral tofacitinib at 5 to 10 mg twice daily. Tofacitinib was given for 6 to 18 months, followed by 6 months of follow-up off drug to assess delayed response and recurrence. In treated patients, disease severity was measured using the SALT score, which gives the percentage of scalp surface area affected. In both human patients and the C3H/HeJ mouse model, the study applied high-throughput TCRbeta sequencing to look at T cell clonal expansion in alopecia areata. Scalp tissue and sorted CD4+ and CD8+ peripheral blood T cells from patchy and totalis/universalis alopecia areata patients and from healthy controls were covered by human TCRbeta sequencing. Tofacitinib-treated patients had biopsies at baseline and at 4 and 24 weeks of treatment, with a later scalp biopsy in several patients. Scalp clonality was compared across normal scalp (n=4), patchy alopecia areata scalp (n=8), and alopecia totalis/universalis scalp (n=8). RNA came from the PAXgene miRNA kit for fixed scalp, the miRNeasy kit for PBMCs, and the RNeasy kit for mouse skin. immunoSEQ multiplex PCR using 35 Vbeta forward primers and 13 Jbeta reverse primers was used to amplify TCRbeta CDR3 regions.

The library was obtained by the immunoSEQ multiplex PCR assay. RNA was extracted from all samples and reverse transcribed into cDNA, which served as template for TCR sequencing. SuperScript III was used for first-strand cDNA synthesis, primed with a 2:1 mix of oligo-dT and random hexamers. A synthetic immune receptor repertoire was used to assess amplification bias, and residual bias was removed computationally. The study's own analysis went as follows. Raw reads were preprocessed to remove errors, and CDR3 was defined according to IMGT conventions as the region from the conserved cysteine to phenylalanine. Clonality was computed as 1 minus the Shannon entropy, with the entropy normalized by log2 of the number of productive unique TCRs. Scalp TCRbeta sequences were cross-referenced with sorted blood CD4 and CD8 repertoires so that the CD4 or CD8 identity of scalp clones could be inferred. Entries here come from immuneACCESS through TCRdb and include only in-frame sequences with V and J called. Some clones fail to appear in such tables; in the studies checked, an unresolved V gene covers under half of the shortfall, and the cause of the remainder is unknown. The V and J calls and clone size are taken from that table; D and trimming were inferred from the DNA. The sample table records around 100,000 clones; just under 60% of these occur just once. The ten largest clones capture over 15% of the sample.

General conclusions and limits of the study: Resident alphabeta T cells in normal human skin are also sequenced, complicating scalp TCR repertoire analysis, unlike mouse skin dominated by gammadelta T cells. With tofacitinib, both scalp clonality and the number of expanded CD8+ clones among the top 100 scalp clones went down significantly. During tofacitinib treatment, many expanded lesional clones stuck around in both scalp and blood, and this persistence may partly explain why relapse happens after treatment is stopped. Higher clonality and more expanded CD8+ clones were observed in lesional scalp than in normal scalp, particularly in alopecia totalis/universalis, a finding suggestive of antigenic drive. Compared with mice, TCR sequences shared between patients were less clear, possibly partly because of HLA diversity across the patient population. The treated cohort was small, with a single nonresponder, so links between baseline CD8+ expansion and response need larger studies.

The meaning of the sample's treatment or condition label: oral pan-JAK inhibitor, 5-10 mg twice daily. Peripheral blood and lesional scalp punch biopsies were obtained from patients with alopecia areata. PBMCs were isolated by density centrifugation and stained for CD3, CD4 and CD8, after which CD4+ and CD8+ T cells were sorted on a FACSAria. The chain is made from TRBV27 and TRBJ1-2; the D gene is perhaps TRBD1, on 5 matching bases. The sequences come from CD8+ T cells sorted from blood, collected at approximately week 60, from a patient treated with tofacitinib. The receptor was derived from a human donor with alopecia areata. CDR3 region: CASSLSGGNYGYTF. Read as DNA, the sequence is TGTGCCAGCAGTTTATCGGGGGGGAACTATGGCTACACCTTC.